What follows are 24 T cell receptor beta chains derived from one specimen sequenced in a study of chemoradiotherapy in HPV16-positive cancers. Clones were sequenced by immunoSEQ multiplex PCR, and TCRdb holds only the in-frame ones, with some missing. The table includes roughly 1,200 clones, about four fifths detected once. The sequencing used tumor tissue, collected from a patient who underwent chemoradiotherapy. The source is a human donor with HPV-associated anogenital cancer.

J is TRBJ1-6 and V is TRBV7-9, with 10 positions matching TRBD1. Germline loops: CDR1 SEHNR, CDR2 FQNEAQ (reference sequence). CDR3 length equals 16 residues. The V gene end was trimmed by 2 bases and the J gene end by 8 bases; junction bases not matched to a gene: 6. CDR3 nucleotides: TGTGCCAGCAGCTTATGGGCCGGGACAGGGGATTCACCCCTCCACTTT. Translation gives CASSLWAGTGDSPLHF.

The V and J genes are TRBV6-4 and TRBJ2-3; 8 nucleotides match TRBD2. With 4 bases clipped from V and 0 bases from J, the junction kept 3 bases outside the gene matches. This CDR3 contains 15 residues. Germline CDR1 MRHNA, CDR2 SNTAGT. The chain's CDR3 is CASSGVAGSTDTQYF. CDR3 DNA: TGTGCCAGCAGTGGGGTAGCGGGGAGCACAGATACGCAGTATTTT.

The rearrangement joins TRBV14 to TRBJ1-1; 8 bases are a match to TRBD1. V dropped 5 bases and J dropped 11; count of bases not matched to a gene: 7. CDR1 SGHDN and CDR2 FVKESK come from the germline V gene. The CDR3 sequence is 12 residues long. DNA of the CDR3: TGTGCCAGCAGCAGACAGGGGTACGGGGCTTTCTTT. It specifies CASSRQGYGAFF. Based on the CDR3 plus reference TRBV14 and TRBJ1-1, the full variable domain is EAGVTQFPSHSVIEKGQTVTLRCDPISGHDNLYWYRRVMGKEIKFLLHFVKESKQDESGMPNNRFLAERTGGTYSTLKVQPAELEDSGVYFCASSRQGYGAFFGQGTRLTVV.

CDR3 amino acids: CASSLALQGRPNEQFF. In nucleotides, the CDR3 is TGCGCCAGCAGCTTGGCCTTGCAGGGGAGACCCAATGAGCAGTTCTTC. The chain combines TRBV5-1 with TRBJ2-1; perhaps TRBD1 as D (6 bases). This CDR3 comprises 16 residues. Trimming cost V 0 bases and J 6 bases, with 16 bases left between them. CDR1 is SGHRS and CDR2 is YFSETQ in the germline V gene. The complete variable domain, with remaining parts taken from reference TRBV5-1 and TRBJ2-1, reads KAGVTQTPRYLIKTRGQQVTLSCSPISGHRSVSWYQQTPGQGLQFLFEYFSETQRNKGNFPGRFSGRQFSNSRSEMNVSTLELGDSALYLCASSLALQGRPNEQFFGPGTRLTVL.

V is TRBV5-5 and J is TRBJ1-2; 8 bases are a match to TRBD1. Germline V CDR1 and CDR2: SGHKS, YYEKEE (reference sequence). CDR3 length: 16 amino acids. Unmatched junction bases numbered 8, after V lost 0 bases and J lost 4 bases. CDR3 in amino acids: CASSLGAGQGGYGYTF. CDR3 in DNA: TGTGCCAGCAGCTTGGGGGCCGGACAGGGAGGCTATGGCTACACCTTC.

Only one count was recorded for this clone. This chain uses TRBV18 with TRBJ1-2, with D hard to call. Trimming removed 3 bases at V and 4 bases at J, with 12 bases between. Germline assignment: CDR1 KGHSH and CDR2 LQKENI. The CDR3 extends over 14 amino acids. The CDR3 here is CASSPLQDLYGYTF. In nucleotides, the CDR3 is TGTGCCAGCTCACCGCTTCAGGACCTCTATGGCTACACCTTC.

This clone has just a few counts. This chain uses TRBV7-6 with TRBJ2-3; D ambiguous. V was pared by 1 base and J by 2 bases, with 7 bases between. Germline V gene sequence: CDR1 SGHVS, CDR2 FNYEAQ. The CDR3 has 14 amino acids. The CDR3 here is CASSLGYDTDTQYF. The CDR3 region has the DNA TGTGCCAGCAGCTTAGGGTACGACACAGATACGCAGTATTTT.

This sequence joins TRBV5-8 and TRBJ1-5; unclear D gene. Between the trimmed V and J ends, which lost 1 base and 3 bases, there was a span of 8 bases. Germline CDR1 SGHTS, CDR2 YDEGEE. CDR3 length equals 14 residues. As DNA, the CDR3 is TGTGCCAGCAGCTTGATGGGGTACAATCAGCCCCAGCATTTT. Encoded protein: CASSLMGYNQPQHF.

J is TRBJ2-2 and V is TRBV11-3; D is possibly TRBD2 (6 bases). The V gene's germline CDR1 is SGHNT and CDR2 YENEEA. V was trimmed by 5 bases and J by 0 bases, leaving 16 bases between them. The CDR3 totals 17 residues. In DNA form, the CDR3 reads TGTGCCAGCAGCCTATCGCTAGCGCCCGCGAACACCGGGGAGCTGTTTTTT. Residues: CASSLSLAPANTGELFF.

The J gene is TRBJ2-3, the V gene TRBV7-9; D may be TRBD2 (6 bases). Trimming pared 5 bases from V and 2 bases from J, leaving 11 bases between. Germline lookup yields CDR1 SEHNR and CDR2 FQNEAQ (reference sequence). This CDR3 is built from 14 residues. The CDR3 reads CASSPDYLTDTQYF. The CDR3 DNA sequence: TGTGCCAGCAGCCCGGACTACCTCACAGATACGCAGTATTTT.

This sequence joins TRBV11-1 and TRBJ2-5, with unresolved D. The V gene's germline CDR1 is SGHAT and CDR2 FQDESV (reference sequence). The length of the CDR3 is 13 residues. The V gene lost 5 bases and the J gene lost 2 bases, with 9 bases spanning the gap. The CDR3 DNA sequence: TGTGCCAGCAGCCCTGTCAGACAAGAGACCCAGTACTTC. Its translation is CASSPVRQETQYF. The full variable domain, rest sourced from reference TRBV11-1 and TRBJ2-5, is EAEVAQSPRYKITEKSQAVAFWCDPISGHATLYWYRQILGQGPELLVQFQDESVVDDSQLPKDRFSAERLKGVDSTLKIQPAELGDSAMYLCASSPVRQETQYFGPGTRLLVL.

The chain combines TRBV2 with TRBJ1-5, with 11 nucleotides matching TRBD1. The CDR3 length is 19 residues. V lost 5 bases and J lost 0; bases outside the gene matches: 12. CDR1 is SNHLY and CDR2 is FYNNEI in the germline V gene. The CDR3 is CASSPPGTGGLYSNQPQHF. The CDR3 nucleotides are TGTGCCAGCAGTCCACCCGGGACAGGGGGACTATATAGCAATCAGCCCCAGCATTTT.

J is TRBJ1-1 and V is TRBV14; D not resolved. Between the trimmed V and J ends, which lost 0 bases and 0 bases, there was a span of 2 bases. Looked up from germline, CDR1 is SGHDN and CDR2 is FVKESK. The CDR3 consists of 13 residues. The CDR3 loop reads CASSQEMNTEAFF. CDR3 nucleotides: TGTGCCAGCAGCCAAGAGATGAACACTGAAGCTTTCTTT.

The chain joins TRBV27 to TRBJ1-5; the match to TRBD1 covers 9 bases. Trimming at V came to 3 bases and at J to 6 bases, leaving 6 bases not matched to a gene. The germline V gene encodes CDR1 MNHEY and CDR2 SMNVEV (reference sequence). This CDR3 contains 15 residues. The CDR3: CASSLRQGDTQPQHF. The CDR3 coding sequence is TGTGCCAGCAGTTTGAGACAGGGGGACACTCAGCCCCAGCATTTT.

This clone was counted between two and nine times. This chain joins TRBV7-9 and TRBJ2-3, with a weak D call TRBD1 (6 bases). CDR1 SEHNR and CDR2 FQNEAQ come from the germline V gene (reference sequence). This CDR3 has 15 amino acids. The V end was cut by 3 bases, the J end by 2 bases, with 12 bases between. The CDR3 sequence is CASSFGQGITDTQYF. CDR3 nucleotide sequence: TGTGCCAGCAGCTTTGGGCAGGGGATCACAGATACGCAGTATTTT.

V usage is TRBV19 and J usage is TRBJ1-2; D is possibly TRBD1 (5 bases). The V gene's germline CDR1 is LNHDA and CDR2 SQIVND (reference sequence). V dropped 1 base and J dropped 8 bases, with 14 bases sitting between them. CDR3 length: 14 residues. CDR3 sequence reads: CASSIVTAGRGYTF. The CDR3 region has the DNA TGTGCCAGTAGTATAGTGACGGCAGGGCGAGGCTACACCTTC.

The chain has TRBV10-2 and TRBJ2-7, with TRBD1 matching 7 bases. The V and J ends lost 3 bases and 2 bases, in that order; junction bases with no gene match: 10. This CDR3 spans 16 amino acids. Germline lookup yields CDR1 WSHSY and CDR2 SAAADI. The CDR3 DNA reads TGCGCCAGCAGTGAAGCGACAGGGAGTGATACCTACGAGCAGTACTTC. As protein: CASSEATGSDTYEQYF.

The chain joins TRBV2 to TRBJ1-2; D is uncertain. The V end was cut by 1 base, the J end by 4 bases, with 7 bases between. CDR1 and CDR2 (germline): SNHLY, FYNNEI. The CDR3 extends over 13 amino acids. CDR3 region: CASSEGTFYGYTF. The CDR3 region has the DNA TGTGCCAGCAGTGAAGGGACCTTCTATGGCTACACCTTC. Filled out from reference TRBV2 and TRBJ1-2, the complete variable domain reads EPEVTQTPSHQVTQMGQEVILRCVPISNHLYFYWYRQILGQKVEFLVSFYNNEISEKSEIFDDQFSVERPDGSNFTLKIRSTKLEDSAMYFCASSEGTFYGYTFGSGTRLTVV.

In its sample, this clone is hyperexpanded (1% or more). J is TRBJ1-6 and V is TRBV7-6; D is ambiguous. CDR1 is SGHVS and CDR2 is FNYEAQ in the germline V gene. The CDR3 is made up of 16 amino acids. Trimming removed 1 base at V and 5 bases at J, with 12 bases between. The CDR3 reads CASSLVVWGNNSPLHF. The CDR3 DNA reads as TGTGCCAGCAGCTTAGTAGTTTGGGGAAATAATTCACCCCTCCACTTT.

In its sample, this clone was seen a few times. CDR3 sequence reads: CASSPKAGQGYGYTF. The CDR3 coding sequence is TGTGCCAGCTCACCTAAAGCAGGACAGGGGTATGGCTACACCTTC. This chain uses TRBV18 with TRBJ1-2, with 9 bases aligning to TRBD1. Germline V gene data show CDR1 as KGHSH and CDR2 as LQKENI. V was pared by 3 bases and J by 5 bases, with 7 bases of the junction left unmatched. The CDR3 loop spans 15 amino acids.

The rearrangement joins TRBV10-3 to TRBJ2-7, with D possibly being TRBD1 (6 bases). V was trimmed by 6 bases and J by 2 bases, leaving 14 bases between them. The CDR3 has 14 residues. CDR1 and CDR2 (germline): ENHRY, SYGVKD. The CDR3 region has the DNA TGTGCCATCAGCCCACAGGGAAGTGCCTACGAGCAGTACGTC. Protein sequence: CAISPQGSAYEQYV.

This chain uses TRBV2 with TRBJ2-7, with D possibly being TRBD1 (6 bases). From germline, CDR1 is SNHLY and CDR2 FYNNEI. V lost 4 bases, J lost 1 base, and 17 bases lay in between. CDR3 length equals 16 residues. The CDR3 nucleotides are TGTGCCAGCAGTGTGTACCGGGACATCCTATCCTACGAGCAGTACTTC. Encoded protein: CASSVYRDILSYEQYF.

The V and J genes are TRBV5-1 and TRBJ2-7, with 9 bases identical to TRBD2. The V gene end was trimmed by 2 bases and the J gene end by 0 bases; junction bases not matched to a gene: 0. The CDR3 runs to 14 residues. Germline loops: CDR1 SGHRS, CDR2 YFSETQ. CDR3 region: CASSFSGSSYEQYF. Written as DNA, the CDR3 is TGCGCCAGCAGCTTTAGCGGGAGCTCCTACGAGCAGTACTTC.

The chain recombines TRBV4-2 with TRBJ1-2; TRBD1 matches at 8 bases. J lost 6 bases, V lost 3 bases, and 12 bases had no gene match. Germline CDR1 is LGHNA and CDR2 is YNFKEQ. The CDR3 is 16 amino acids. The CDR3 loop reads CASSQVLARGRDGYTF. The CDR3 nucleotides are TGTGCCAGCAGCCAGGTTCTGGCCAGGGGGCGAGATGGCTACACCTTC.